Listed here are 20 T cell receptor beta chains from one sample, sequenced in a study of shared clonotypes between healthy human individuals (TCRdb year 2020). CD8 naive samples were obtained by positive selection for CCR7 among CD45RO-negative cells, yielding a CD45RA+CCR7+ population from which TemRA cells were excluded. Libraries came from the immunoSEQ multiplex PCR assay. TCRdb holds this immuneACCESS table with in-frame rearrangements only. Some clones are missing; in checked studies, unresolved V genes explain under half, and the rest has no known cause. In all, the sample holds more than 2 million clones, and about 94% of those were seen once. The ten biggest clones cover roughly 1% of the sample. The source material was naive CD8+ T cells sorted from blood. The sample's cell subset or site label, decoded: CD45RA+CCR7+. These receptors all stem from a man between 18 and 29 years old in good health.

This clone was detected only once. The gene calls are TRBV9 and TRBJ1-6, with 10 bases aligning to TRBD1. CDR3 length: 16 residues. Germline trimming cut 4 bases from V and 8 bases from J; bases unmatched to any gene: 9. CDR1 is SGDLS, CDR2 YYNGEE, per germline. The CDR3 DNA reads TGTGCCAGCAGCCCTCCGGGGACAGGGGAGGATTCACCCCTCCACTTT. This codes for CASSPPGTGEDSPLHF.

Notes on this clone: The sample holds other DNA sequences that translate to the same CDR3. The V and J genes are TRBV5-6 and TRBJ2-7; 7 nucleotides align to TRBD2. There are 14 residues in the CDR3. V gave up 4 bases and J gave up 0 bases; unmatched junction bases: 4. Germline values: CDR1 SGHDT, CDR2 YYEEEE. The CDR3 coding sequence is TGTGCCAGCAGCCTCGGCGGGAGCTCCTACGAGCAGTACTTC. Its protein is CASSLGGSSYEQYF.

For the CDR3, the DNA is TGTGCCAGCAGCGTAGTTGGGACAGATTCTGTAGATACGCAGTATTTT. Translating gives CASSVVGTDSVDTQYF. The chain links TRBV9 to TRBJ2-3; 7 bases are shared with TRBD1. CDR3 length: 16 residues. Trimming took 0 bases from V and 5 from J; bases not matched to a gene: 9. The germline V gene encodes CDR1 SGDLS and CDR2 YYNGEE.

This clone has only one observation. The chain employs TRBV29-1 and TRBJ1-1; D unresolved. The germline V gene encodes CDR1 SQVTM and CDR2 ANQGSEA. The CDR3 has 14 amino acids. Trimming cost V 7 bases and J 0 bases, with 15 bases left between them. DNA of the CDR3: TGCAGCGGCCAGATGGCACAGATGAACACTGAAGCTTTCTTT. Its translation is CSGQMAQMNTEAFF.

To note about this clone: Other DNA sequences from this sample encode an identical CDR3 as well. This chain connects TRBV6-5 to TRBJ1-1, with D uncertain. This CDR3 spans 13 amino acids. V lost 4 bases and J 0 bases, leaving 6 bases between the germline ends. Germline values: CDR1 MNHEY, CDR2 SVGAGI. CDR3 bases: TGTGCCAGCAGTTCGTTACTGAACACTGAAGCTTTCTTT. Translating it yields CASSSLLNTEAFF.

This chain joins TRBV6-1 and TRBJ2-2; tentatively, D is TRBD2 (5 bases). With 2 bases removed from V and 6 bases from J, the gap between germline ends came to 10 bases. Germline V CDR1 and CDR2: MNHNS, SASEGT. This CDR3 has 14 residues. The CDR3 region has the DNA TGTGCCAGCAGTGAACGGGGTAGACCCGGGGAGCTGTTTTTT. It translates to CASSERGRPGELFF.

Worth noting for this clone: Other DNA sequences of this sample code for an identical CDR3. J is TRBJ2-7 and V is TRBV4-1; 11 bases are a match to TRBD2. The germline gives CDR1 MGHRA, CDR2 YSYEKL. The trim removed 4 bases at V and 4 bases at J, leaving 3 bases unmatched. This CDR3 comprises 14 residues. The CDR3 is CASSPLAGGYEQYF. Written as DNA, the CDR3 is TGCGCCAGCAGCCCCCTAGCGGGAGGTTACGAGCAGTACTTC.

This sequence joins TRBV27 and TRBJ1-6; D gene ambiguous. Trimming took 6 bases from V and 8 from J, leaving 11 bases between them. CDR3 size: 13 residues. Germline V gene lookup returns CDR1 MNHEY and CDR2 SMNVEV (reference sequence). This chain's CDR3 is CASSSHGDSPLHF. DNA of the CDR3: TGTGCCAGCAGCTCACACGGGGATTCACCCCTCCACTTT.

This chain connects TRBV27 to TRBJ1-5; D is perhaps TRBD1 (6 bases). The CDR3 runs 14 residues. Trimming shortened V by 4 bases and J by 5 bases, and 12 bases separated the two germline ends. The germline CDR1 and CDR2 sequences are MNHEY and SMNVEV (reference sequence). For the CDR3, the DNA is TGTGCCAGCAGTTCAACAGGGAAGGATCAGCCCCAGCATTTT. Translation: CASSSTGKDQPQHF.

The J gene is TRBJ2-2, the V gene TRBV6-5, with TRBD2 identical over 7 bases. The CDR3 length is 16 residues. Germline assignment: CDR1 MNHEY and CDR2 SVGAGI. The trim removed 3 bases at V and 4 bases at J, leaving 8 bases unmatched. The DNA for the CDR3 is TGTGCCAGCAGTTATTCGGCGGGAGTGGCCACCGGGGAGCTGTTTTTT. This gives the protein CASSYSAGVATGELFF.

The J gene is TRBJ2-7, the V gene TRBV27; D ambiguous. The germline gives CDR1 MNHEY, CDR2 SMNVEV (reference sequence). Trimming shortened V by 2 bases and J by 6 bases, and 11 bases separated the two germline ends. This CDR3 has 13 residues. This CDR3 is CASSLDGITEQYF. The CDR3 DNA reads TGTGCCAGCAGTTTAGATGGGATTACCGAGCAGTACTTC.

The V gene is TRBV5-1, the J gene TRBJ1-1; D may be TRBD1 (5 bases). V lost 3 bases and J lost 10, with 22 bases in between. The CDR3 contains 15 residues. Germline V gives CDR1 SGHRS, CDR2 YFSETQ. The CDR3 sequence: CASSSSGLSKRRAFF. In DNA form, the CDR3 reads TGCGCCAGCAGCTCGTCGGGACTCTCGAAAAGAAGAGCTTTCTTT.

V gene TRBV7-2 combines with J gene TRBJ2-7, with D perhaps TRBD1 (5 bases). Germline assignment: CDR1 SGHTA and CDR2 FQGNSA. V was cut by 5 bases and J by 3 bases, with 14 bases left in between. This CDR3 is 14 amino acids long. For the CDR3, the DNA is TGTGCCAGCAGCCAGCAGCCCCAGGGCTACGAGCAGTACTTC. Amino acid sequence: CASSQQPQGYEQYF.

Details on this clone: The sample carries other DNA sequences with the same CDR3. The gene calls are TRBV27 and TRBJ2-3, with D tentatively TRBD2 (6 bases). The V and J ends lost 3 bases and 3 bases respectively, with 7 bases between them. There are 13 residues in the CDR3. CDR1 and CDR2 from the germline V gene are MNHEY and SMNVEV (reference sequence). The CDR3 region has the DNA TGTGCCAGCAGTTTTCTAGCGACAGATACGCAGTATTTT. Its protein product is CASSFLATDTQYF.

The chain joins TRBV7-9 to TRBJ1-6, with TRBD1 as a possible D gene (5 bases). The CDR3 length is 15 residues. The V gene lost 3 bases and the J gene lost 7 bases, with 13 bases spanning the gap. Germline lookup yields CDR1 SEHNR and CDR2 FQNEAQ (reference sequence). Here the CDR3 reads CASSLDGGVNSPLHF. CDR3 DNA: TGTGCCAGCAGCTTGGACGGGGGAGTCAATTCACCCCTCCACTTT. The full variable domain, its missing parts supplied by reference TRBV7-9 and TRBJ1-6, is DTGVSQNPRHKITKRGQNVTFRCDPISEHNRLYWYRQTLGQGPEFLTYFQNEAQLEKSRLLSDRFSAERPKGSFSTLEIQRTEQGDSAMYLCASSLDGGVNSPLHFGNGTRLTVT.

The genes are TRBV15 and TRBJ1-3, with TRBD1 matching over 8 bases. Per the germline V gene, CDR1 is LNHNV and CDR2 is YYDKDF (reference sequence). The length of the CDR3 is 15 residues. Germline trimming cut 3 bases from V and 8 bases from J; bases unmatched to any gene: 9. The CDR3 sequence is CATSSAQGAADTIYF. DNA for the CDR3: TGTGCCACCAGCAGTGCTCAGGGGGCGGCGGACACCATATATTTT. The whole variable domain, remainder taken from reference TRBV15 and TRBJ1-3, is DAMVIQNPRYQVTQFGKPVTLSCSQTLNHNVMYWYQQKSSQAPKLLFHYYDKDFNNEADTPDNFQSRRPNTSFCFLDIRSPGLGDTAMYLCATSSAQGAADTIYFGEGSWLTVV.

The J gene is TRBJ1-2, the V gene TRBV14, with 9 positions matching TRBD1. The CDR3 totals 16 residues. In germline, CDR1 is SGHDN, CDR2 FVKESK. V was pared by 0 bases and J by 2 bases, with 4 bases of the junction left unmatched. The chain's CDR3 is CASSQEQGAWNYGYTF. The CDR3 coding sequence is TGTGCCAGCAGCCAAGAACAGGGGGCTTGGAACTATGGCTACACCTTC. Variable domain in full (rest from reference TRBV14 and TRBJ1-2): EAGVTQFPSHSVIEKGQTVTLRCDPISGHDNLYWYRRVMGKEIKFLLHFVKESKQDESGMPNNRFLAERTGGTYSTLKVQPAELEDSGVYFCASSQEQGAWNYGYTFGSGTRLTVV.

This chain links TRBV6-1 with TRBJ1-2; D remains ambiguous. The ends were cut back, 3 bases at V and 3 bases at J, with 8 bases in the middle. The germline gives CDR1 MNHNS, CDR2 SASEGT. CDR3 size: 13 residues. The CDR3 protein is CASSDMGDYGYTF. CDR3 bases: TGTGCCAGCAGTGACATGGGAGACTATGGCTACACCTTC.

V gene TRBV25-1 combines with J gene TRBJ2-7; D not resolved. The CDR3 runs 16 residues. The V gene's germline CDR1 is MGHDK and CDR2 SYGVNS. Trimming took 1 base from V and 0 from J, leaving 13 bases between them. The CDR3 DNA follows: TGTGCCAGCAGTGAATGGTTGGATGCGAACTCCTACGAGCAGTACTTC. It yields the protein CASSEWLDANSYEQYF.

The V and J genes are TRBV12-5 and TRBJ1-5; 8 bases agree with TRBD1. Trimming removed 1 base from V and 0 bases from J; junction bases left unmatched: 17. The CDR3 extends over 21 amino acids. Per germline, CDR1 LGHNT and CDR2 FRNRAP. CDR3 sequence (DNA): TGTGCTAGTGGTTTGGATAGTATATGGACAGGGAGGGTATATAGCAATCAGCCCCAGCATTTT. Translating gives CASGLDSIWTGRVYSNQPQHF. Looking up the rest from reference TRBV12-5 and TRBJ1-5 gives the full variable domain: DARVTQTPRHKVTEMGQEVTMRCQPILGHNTVFWYRQTMMQGLELLAYFRNRAPLDDSGMPKDRFSAEMPDATLATLKIQPSEPRDSAVYFCASGLDSIWTGRVYSNQPQHFGDGTRLSIL.